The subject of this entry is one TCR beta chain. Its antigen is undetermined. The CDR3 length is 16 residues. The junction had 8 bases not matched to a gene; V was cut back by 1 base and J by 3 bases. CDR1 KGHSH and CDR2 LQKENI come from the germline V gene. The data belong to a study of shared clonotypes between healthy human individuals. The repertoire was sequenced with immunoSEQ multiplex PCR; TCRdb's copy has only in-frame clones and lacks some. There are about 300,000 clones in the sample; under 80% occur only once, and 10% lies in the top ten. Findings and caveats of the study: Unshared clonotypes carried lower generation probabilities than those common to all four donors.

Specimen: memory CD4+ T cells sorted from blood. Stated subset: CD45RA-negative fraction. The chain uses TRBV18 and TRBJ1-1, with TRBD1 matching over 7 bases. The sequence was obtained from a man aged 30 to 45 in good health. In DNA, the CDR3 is TGTGCCAGCTCACCACGTACGGCCCAGGGGGACACTGAAGCTTTCTTT. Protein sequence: CASSPRTAQGDTEAFF.